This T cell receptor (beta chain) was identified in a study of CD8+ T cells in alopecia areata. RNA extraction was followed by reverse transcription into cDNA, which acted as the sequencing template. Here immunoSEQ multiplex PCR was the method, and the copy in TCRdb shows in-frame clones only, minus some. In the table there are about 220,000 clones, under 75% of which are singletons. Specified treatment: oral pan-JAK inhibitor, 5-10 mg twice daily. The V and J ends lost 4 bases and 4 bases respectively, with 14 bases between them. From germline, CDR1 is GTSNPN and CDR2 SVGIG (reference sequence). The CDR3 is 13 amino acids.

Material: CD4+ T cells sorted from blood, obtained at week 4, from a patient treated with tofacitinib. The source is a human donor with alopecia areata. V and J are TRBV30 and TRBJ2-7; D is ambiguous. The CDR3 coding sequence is TGTGCCTGGAAAAGAAGAAAAGAATACGAGCAGTACTTC. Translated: CAWKRRKEYEQYF. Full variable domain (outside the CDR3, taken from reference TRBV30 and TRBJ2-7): SQTIHQWPATLVQPVGSPLSLECTVEGTSNPNLYWYRQAAGRGLQLLFYSVGIGQISSEVPQNLSASRPQDRQFILSSKKLLLSDSGFYLCAWKRRKEYEQYFGPGTRLTVT.